This T cell receptor beta chain was captured in a study of T cells in Graves' hyperthyroidism and ophthalmopathy. TCR beta CDR3 region amplification was performed from RNA transcripts. TCR CDR3 underwent first-round RT-PCR with the HTBI primer set. TCRdb itself ran the multiplex PCR reads through MiXCR, one entry per CDR3 protein. The sample lists some 350,000 distinct CDR3 sequences, roughly 15% seen once, with 30% to 40% in the top ten. Points from the study as a whole: Ophthalmopathy was predicted by the model a median of roughly 6.7 months ahead of onset.

At least 3 on the Clinical Activity Score was recorded for ophthalmopathy patients, who also had NOSPECS grade at least 4 and duration under 3 months. The sample holds many counts of this clonotype. Its antigen is currently unknown. This CDR3 contains 14 residues. Trimming cost V 7 bases and J 0 bases; bases outside gene matches: 5. The chain employs TRBV12-3 or TRBV12-4 and TRBJ1-1, with 7 bases lining up with TRBD1. The sample comprised blood. This receptor was obtained from a woman in her 40s with Graves' ophthalmopathy. This chain's CDR3 is CASNHRGMNTEAFF. CDR3 nucleotides: TGTGCCAGCAACCACAGGGGCATGAACACTGAAGCTTTCTTT.